The rows below give T cell receptor beta chains drawn from one sample of a study of blood T cell repertoires in COVID-19. Clones were sequenced by immunoSEQ multiplex PCR, and TCRdb holds only the in-frame ones, with some missing. The repertoire has tens of thousands of clones, around 90% of them found once; the top ten carry less than 8%. The material sequenced was peripheral blood. Every receptor here comes from a human donor in a cohort sampled during active COVID-19. Each CDR3 is given with its conserved first and last residue. The D gene is left open where the match is weak. Part of the rows lack a size; the others show once, few, many or a class for expanded clones.

D: TRBD1
V: TRBV6-5
size: NA
J: TRBJ1-1
DNA: TGTGCCAGCAGTATCTACCGACAGGGGGTGACTGAAGCTTTCTTT
CDR3: CASSIYRQGVTEAFF

D: TRBD1
V: TRBV3-1/TRBV3-2
size: NA
J: TRBJ1-2
DNA: TGTGCCAGCAGCCTCAGACAGGGTGGCTACACCTTC
CDR3: CASSLRQGGYTF

D: NA
V: TRBV6-5
size: once
J: TRBJ1-5
DNA: TGTGCCAGCAGCCCGCCAAGCTATAGCAATCAGCCCCAGCATTTT
CDR3: CASSPPSYSNQPQHF

D: NA
V: TRBV6-5
size: NA
J: TRBJ1-2
DNA: TGTGCCAGCAGTACACGAGGAGGCTATGGCTACACCTTC
CDR3: CASSTRGGYGYTF

D: NA
V: TRBV4-1
size: NA
J: TRBJ2-7
DNA: TGCGCCAGCAGCCAAGGTGCCAGGGCTGTCGAGCAGTACTTC
CDR3: CASSQGARAVEQYF

D: NA
V: TRBV7-2
size: NA
J: TRBJ1-1
DNA: TGTGCCAGCAGCGGCATGACAGGTTTGAACACTGAAGCTTTCTTT
CDR3: CASSGMTGLNTEAFF

D: NA
V: TRBV15
size: NA
J: TRBJ1-2
DNA: TGTGCCACCAGCAGGGGGAGGGGGTACTATGGCTACACCTTC
CDR3: CATSRGRGYYGYTF

D: TRBD1
V: TRBV6-6
size: NA
J: TRBJ1-3
DNA: TGTGCCAGCAGTCGCCGGGGTACAGGGGCGTGGGAAAACACCATATATTTT
CDR3: CASSRRGTGAWENTIYF

D: NA
V: TRBV11-2
size: NA
J: TRBJ1-2
DNA: TGTGCCAGCAGCTTAGGGCGGCGGGGTAATGGCTACACCTTC
CDR3: CASSLGRRGNGYTF

D: TRBD2
V: TRBV27
size: NA
J: TRBJ2-7
DNA: TGTGCCAGCAGTACCGCTAGCGGGGTTAAGTACGAGCAGTACTTC
CDR3: CASSTASGVKYEQYF

D: TRBD2
V: TRBV7-8
size: NA
J: TRBJ2-5
DNA: TGTGCCAGCAGCTGGGGACTAGCGGCCCAAGAGACCCAGTACTTC
CDR3: CASSWGLAAQETQYF

D: TRBD1
V: TRBV7-3
size: NA
J: TRBJ2-2
DNA: TGTGCCAGCAGCCGCTTAACAGGGGGGCTGGCCGGGGAGCTGTTTTTT
CDR3: CASSRLTGGLAGELFF

D: NA
V: TRBV6-6
size: NA
J: TRBJ1-5
DNA: TGTGCCAGCAGTCTACTAGGGATAGACAATCAGCCCCAGCATTTT
CDR3: CASSLLGIDNQPQHF

D: TRBD2
V: TRBV2
size: NA
J: TRBJ2-1
DNA: TGTGCCAGCACCCCGGGACTAGCGAAAAACAATGAGCAGTTCTTC
CDR3: CASTPGLAKNNEQFF

D: NA
V: TRBV18
size: NA
J: TRBJ2-6
DNA: TGTGCCAGCTCAGCGGAGGTCTCTGGGGCCAACGTCCTGACTTTC
CDR3: CASSAEVSGANVLTF

D: TRBD1
V: TRBV6-5
size: few
J: TRBJ1-5
DNA: TGTGCCAGCAGAGACAGGGTTATAAGCAATCAGCCCCAGCATTTT
CDR3: CASRDRVISNQPQHF

D: TRBD1
V: TRBV19
size: medium-sized
J: TRBJ1-2
DNA: TGTGCCAGTAGTATCTCCGGTTCAGGGGGTGGCTACACCTTC
CDR3: CASSISGSGGGYTF

D: TRBD1
V: TRBV28
size: few
J: TRBJ2-7
DNA: TGTGCCAGCAGTTTCCCGACAGGGATCCCACACTACGAGCAGTACTTC
CDR3: CASSFPTGIPHYEQYF

D: TRBD1
V: TRBV5-4
size: NA
J: TRBJ2-3
DNA: TGTGCCAGCAGCTGGGGACAGGGGGCGACAGATACGCAGTATTTT
CDR3: CASSWGQGATDTQYF

D: TRBD2
V: TRBV19
size: NA
J: TRBJ2-6
DNA: TGTGCCAGTACCCCCCGGGGGGGAAGGTCTTATGGGGCCAACGTCCTGACTTTC
CDR3: CASTPRGGRSYGANVLTF

D: NA
V: TRBV2
size: NA
J: TRBJ1-6
DNA: TGTGCCAGCAGTGCAGCCAGGCCCAGCTCCTATAATTCACCCCTCCACTTT
CDR3: CASSAARPSSYNSPLHF

D: NA
V: TRBV30
size: NA
J: TRBJ1-6
DNA: TGTGCCTGGAGTGTTGTGCGGGGGGTAGTTTCACCCCTCCACTTT
CDR3: CAWSVVRGVVSPLHF

D: NA
V: TRBV20-1
size: NA
J: TRBJ2-1
DNA: TGCAGTGCTAGTCGCAATGAGCAGTTCTTC
CDR3: CSASRNEQFF

D: NA
V: TRBV9
size: NA
J: TRBJ2-1
DNA: TGTGCCAGCAGCGTCAGATCGAACAATGAGCAGTTCTTC
CDR3: CASSVRSNNEQFF

D: TRBD1
V: TRBV7-2
size: NA
J: TRBJ2-2
DNA: TGTGCCAGCAGCCCGCGGACAGGGTTTGGGCACACCGGGGAGCTGTTTTTT
CDR3: CASSPRTGFGHTGELFF

D: NA
V: TRBV28
size: NA
J: TRBJ1-1
DNA: TGTGCCAGCAGTTTACTTAACACGATAGCTTTCTTT
CDR3: CASSLLNTIAFF

D: TRBD1
V: TRBV19
size: NA
J: TRBJ2-6
DNA: TGTGCCAGTAGTACGACAGGGTCCAACGTCCTGACTTTC
CDR3: CASSTTGSNVLTF

D: NA
V: TRBV5-1
size: NA
J: TRBJ1-5
DNA: TGCGCCAGCAGCTTAGGGACAAAGAGCAATCAGCCCCAGCATTTT
CDR3: CASSLGTKSNQPQHF

D: NA
V: TRBV11-3
size: few
J: TRBJ2-1
DNA: TGTGCCAGCAGCAGATCAGGCGGGGCCCACAATGAGCAGTTCTTC
CDR3: CASSRSGGAHNEQFF

D: TRBD1
V: TRBV5-1
size: NA
J: TRBJ2-5
DNA: TGCGCCAGCAGCTTTACGAAGACAGGGTACCAAGAGACCCAGTACTTC
CDR3: CASSFTKTGYQETQYF

D: TRBD2
V: TRBV5-1
size: NA
J: TRBJ2-1
DNA: TGCGCCAGCAGCGTTAGCGGGGGTACCTACAATGAGCAGTTCTTC
CDR3: CASSVSGGTYNEQFF

D: TRBD1
V: TRBV5-1
size: NA
J: TRBJ1-1
DNA: TGCGCCAGCAGCTTGAACAGGGGGCTGGACACTGAAGCTTTCTTT
CDR3: CASSLNRGLDTEAFF

D: NA
V: TRBV7-9
size: few
J: TRBJ1-2
DNA: TGTGCCAGCGAGAGGGACATCTATGGCTACACCTTC
CDR3: CASERDIYGYTF

D: TRBD2
V: TRBV6-5
size: NA
J: TRBJ2-3
DNA: TGTGCCAGCAACCCCGGGAGGGCCACCGCCACGCAGTATTTT
CDR3: CASNPGRATATQYF

D: NA
V: TRBV2
size: few
J: TRBJ1-1
DNA: TGTGCCAGCAGTGGCATCAGGCAGAACACTGAAGCTTTCTTT
CDR3: CASSGIRQNTEAFF

D: TRBD2
V: TRBV2
size: NA
J: TRBJ2-1
DNA: TGTGCCAGCAGGGGACTAGCGGGGGGGCTGAATGAGCAGTTCTTC
CDR3: CASRGLAGGLNEQFF

D: NA
V: TRBV6-1
size: few
J: TRBJ2-5
DNA: TGTGCCAGCAGTGAAGTCTCGGGTCAAGAGACCCAGTACTTC
CDR3: CASSEVSGQETQYF

D: TRBD1
V: TRBV7-6
size: NA
J: TRBJ1-2
DNA: TGTGCCAGCAGCCCACTCCCAGGGCAGGGGGGAAACTATGGCTACACCTTC
CDR3: CASSPLPGQGGNYGYTF

D: NA
V: TRBV27
size: NA
J: TRBJ2-1
DNA: TGTGCCAGCAGTTTGGAGGGCCTGGGGGATGAGCAGTTCTTC
CDR3: CASSLEGLGDEQFF

D: NA
V: TRBV30
size: NA
J: TRBJ1-6
DNA: TGTGCCTGGAGTCTCCGGGCAGGGAATAATTCACCCCTCCACTTT
CDR3: CAWSLRAGNNSPLHF

D: TRBD2
V: TRBV7-3
size: NA
J: TRBJ2-3
DNA: TGTGCCAGCAGCTCAAATCCTGGACTAGCGGGAGTTTCTAGCACAGATACGCAGTATTTT
CDR3: CASSSNPGLAGVSSTDTQYF

D: NA
V: TRBV10-3
size: NA
J: TRBJ2-7
DNA: TGTGCCATCACACCCGACAATTACGAGCAGTACTTC
CDR3: CAITPDNYEQYF

D: NA
V: TRBV19
size: NA
J: TRBJ1-1
DNA: TGTGCCAGTAGTATCCTCCAGGGAATCGTGAACACTGAAGCTTTCTTT
CDR3: CASSILQGIVNTEAFF

D: TRBD2
V: TRBV7-6
size: NA
J: TRBJ2-7
DNA: TGTGCCAGCAGCCCCGTCGGGGGGTTGACTAGCGTGTACTACGAGCAGTACTTC
CDR3: CASSPVGGLTSVYYEQYF

D: TRBD1
V: TRBV3-1/TRBV3-2
size: NA
J: TRBJ1-4
DNA: TGTGCCAGCAGGGGTGAGGGGGCTTCGTTTTTT
CDR3: CASRGEGASFF

D: NA
V: TRBV7-2
size: NA
J: TRBJ2-6
DNA: TGTGCCAGCAGCAAACGGACACCGCCGAGCTCTGGGGCCAACGTCCTGACTTTC
CDR3: CASSKRTPPSSGANVLTF

D: NA
V: TRBV18
size: NA
J: TRBJ2-3
DNA: TGTGCCAGCTCACGGGTAGGACAGACTAGCACAGATACGCAGTATTTT
CDR3: CASSRVGQTSTDTQYF

D: NA
V: TRBV7-6
size: NA
J: TRBJ2-7
DNA: TGTGCCAGCAGCTTAGCCGCGGATTACGAGCAGTACTTC
CDR3: CASSLAADYEQYF

D: TRBD1
V: TRBV5-6
size: few
J: TRBJ2-3
DNA: TGTGCCAGCAGCCTAAGGACAGGGCGTGCAGATACGCAGTATTTT
CDR3: CASSLRTGRADTQYF

D: TRBD2
V: TRBV5-4
size: NA
J: TRBJ2-5
DNA: TGTGCCAGCAGCTTCGGGACTAGCAGTGTGGAGACCCAGTACTTC
CDR3: CASSFGTSSVETQYF

D: TRBD2
V: TRBV5-5
size: NA
J: TRBJ2-1
DNA: TGTGCCAGCAGCTTGAGGCTAGCGGGGGGCCCCGGGAATGAGCAGTTCTTC
CDR3: CASSLRLAGGPGNEQFF

D: NA
V: TRBV4-1
size: NA
J: TRBJ1-1
DNA: TGCGCCAGCAGCCACAATTTGCGGGGGGACACTGAAGCTTTCTTT
CDR3: CASSHNLRGDTEAFF

D: TRBD1
V: TRBV2
size: NA
J: TRBJ2-5
DNA: TGTGCCAGCGTAACAGGTGCAGGGGGCAAAGAGACCCAGTACTTC
CDR3: CASVTGAGGKETQYF

D: NA
V: TRBV7-9
size: NA
J: TRBJ2-1
DNA: TGTGCCAGCAGCTCCCACCCCGTAGGGGTGAGTTCCTACAATGAGCAGTTCTTC
CDR3: CASSSHPVGVSSYNEQFF

D: NA
V: TRBV5-6
size: NA
J: TRBJ2-1
DNA: TGTGCCAGCAGCAAGTTTACAGGGACCTACCTCTACAATGAGCAGTTCTTC
CDR3: CASSKFTGTYLYNEQFF